The 20 T cell receptor beta chains listed next were all sequenced from one sample in a study of T cells in Graves' hyperthyroidism and ophthalmopathy. The CDR3 regions of TCR beta were amplified from RNA transcripts. The primer set for the first-round RT-PCR of the TCR CDR3 was HTBI. One entry per CDR3 protein results from TCRdb running MiXCR on the multiplex PCR reads. The profile covers about 130,000 distinct CDR3 sequences, with around 20% appearing a single time and roughly 71% taken by the ten largest. Sequencing was performed on blood. The receptors stem from a woman in her 50s with Graves' hyperthyroidism that later progressed to Graves' ophthalmopathy.

The genes are TRBV11-2 and TRBJ2-7, with 12 bases lining up with TRBD2. Per the germline V gene, CDR1 is SGHAT and CDR2 is FQNNGV. The ends lost 5 bases at V and 0 bases at J; junction bases unmatched: 8. The CDR3 spans 17 residues. CDR3 DNA sequence: TGTGCCAGCAGCCGGGGACTAGCGGGCAGAAGCTCCTACGAGCAGTACTTC. It is translated as CASSRGLAGRSSYEQYF.

This clonotype has a handful of counts. This rearrangement joins TRBV12-3 or TRBV12-4 to TRBJ1-4; 8 bases fit TRBD1. With 6 bases clipped from V and 10 bases from J, the junction kept 1 base outside the gene matches. This CDR3 has 11 amino acids. This chain's CDR3 is CASRGTGKLFF. In nucleotides, the CDR3 is TGTGCCAGCAGAGGGACAGGAAAACTGTTTTTT.

This clonotype appeared many times. The V gene is TRBV27, the J gene TRBJ2-5; TRBD2 matches at 16 bases. Losses at the gene ends were 6 bases for V and 4 bases for J; bases not matched to a gene: 8. Germline V CDR1 and CDR2: MNHEY, SMNVEV (reference sequence). CDR3 length: 17 amino acids. Here the CDR3 DNA reads TGTGCCAGCAGGGGACTAGCGGGAGGGCCGGGAGCAGAGACCCAGTACTTC. Its protein is CASRGLAGGPGAETQYF.

This clonotype was seen at least ten times. V is TRBV2 and J is TRBJ1-2, with 9 bases lining up with TRBD1. Trimming took 2 bases from V and 4 from J; bases not matched to a gene: 8. This CDR3 is built from 16 residues. Germline CDR1 SNHLY, CDR2 FYNNEI. This CDR3 is CASSERGQGGSYGYTF. The CDR3 coding sequence is TGTGCCAGCAGTGAAAGGGGACAGGGTGGAAGCTATGGCTACACCTTC.

The chain links TRBV28 to TRBJ1-5; D is ambiguous. V was trimmed by 6 bases and J by 2 bases, leaving 14 bases between them. Germline V gene sequence: CDR1 MDHEN, CDR2 SYDVKM. The CDR3 is made up of 15 amino acids. The CDR3 here is CASSRARGGNQPQHF. The CDR3 coding sequence is TGTGCCAGCAGCCGAGCCCGGGGAGGCAATCAGCCCCAGCATTTT.

This clonotype came up many times. The chain carries TRBV3-1 and TRBJ2-7, with D unresolved. V lost 3 bases and J 3 bases, leaving 12 bases between the germline ends. The length of the CDR3 is 14 residues. Germline values: CDR1 LGHDT, CDR2 YNNKEL (reference sequence). The CDR3 region is CASSQERGYYEQYF. The CDR3 coding sequence is TGTGCCAGCAGCCAGGAGCGCGGCTACTACGAGCAGTACTTC.

This clonotype was observed many times. The rearrangement links TRBV28 to TRBJ2-3; TRBD2 agrees at 7 bases. Germline-derived CDR1 and CDR2 are MDHEN and SYDVKM. The CDR3 runs to 15 residues. V was pared by 3 bases and J by 6 bases, with 9 bases of the junction left unmatched. CDR3 sequence (DNA): TGTGCCAGCAGTTTCGTCTCTAGCGGTGCCGATACGCAGTATTTT. This sequence encodes CASSFVSSGADTQYF.

This clonotype was detected a few times. This chain connects TRBV2 to TRBJ2-6; the D gene is possibly TRBD2 (7 bases). This CDR3 spans 16 amino acids. Per germline, CDR1 SNHLY and CDR2 FYNNEI. V was cut by 4 bases and J by 1 base, with 11 bases left in between. CDR3 sequence (DNA): TGTGCCAGCAGTGGAGGGGGGGGGTCTGGGGCCAACGTCCTGACTTTC. Amino acids: CASSGGGGSGANVLTF. The full variable domain, in which reference TRBV2 and TRBJ2-6 provide the parts outside the CDR3, is EPEVTQTPSHQVTQMGQEVILRCVPISNHLYFYWYRQILGQKVEFLVSFYNNEISEKSEIFDDQFSVERPDGSNFTLKIRSTKLEDSAMYFCASSGGGGSGANVLTFGAGSRLTVL.

This chain links TRBV25-1 with TRBJ2-7, with a possible D match to TRBD2 (5 bases). This CDR3 has 12 residues. Germline V lookup: CDR1 MGHDK, CDR2 SYGVNS. The germline V and J ends were trimmed by 3 bases and 8 bases, with 11 bases remaining between them. As DNA, the CDR3 is TGTGCCAGCAGTGATTGGGGAGACAAGCAGTACTTC. Protein: CASSDWGDKQYF.

This clonotype showed up many times. The J gene is TRBJ2-5, the V gene TRBV27; the match to TRBD2 covers 8 bases. Looked up from germline, CDR1 is MNHEY and CDR2 is SMNVEV (reference sequence). The J segment lost 6 bases and the V segment lost 4 bases, leaving 19 bases of the junction unmatched. The CDR3 is made up of 18 amino acids. CDR3 in amino acids: CASSSPGKWAGGRKTQYF. The CDR3, as DNA: TGTGCCAGCAGTTCCCCGGGGAAATGGGCGGGGGGTAGGAAGACCCAGTACTTC.

This clonotype was seen at least ten times. The chain uses TRBV5-1 and TRBJ1-1; 8 bases line up with TRBD1. V gave up 5 bases and J gave up 1 base; unmatched junction bases: 4. Per the germline V gene, CDR1 is SGHRS and CDR2 is YFSETQ. The CDR3 loop spans 14 amino acids. In DNA, the CDR3 is TGCGCCAGCAGAAGGACAGGGAAGAACACTGAAGCTTTCTTT. Its protein product is CASRRTGKNTEAFF.

The chain recombines TRBV2 with TRBJ1-2; 7 bases map to TRBD1. There are 12 residues in the CDR3. V shed 4 bases, J shed 8 bases, and the junction held 4 bases outside the gene matches. The V gene's germline CDR1 is SNHLY and CDR2 FYNNEI. Written as DNA, the CDR3 is TGTGCCAGCAGTGGACAGGGCAAGGGCTACACCTTC. The encoded protein is CASSGQGKGYTF.

This clonotype was counted a few times. This chain's CDR3 is CSARGGDAEAFF. The CDR3 region has the DNA TGCAGTGCTAGAGGAGGGGACGCTGAAGCTTTCTTT. The chain recombines TRBV20-1 with TRBJ1-1, with TRBD1 as a possible D gene (5 bases). The V gene's germline CDR1 is DFQATT and CDR2 SNEGSKA (reference sequence). Trimming took off 1 base at V and 6 bases at J, with 9 bases between the two ends. This CDR3 has 12 amino acids.

This clonotype has just a few counts. The genes are TRBV6-6 and TRBJ2-6; D is uncertain. This CDR3 region has 18 residues. V was shortened by 2 bases and J by 3 bases, with 17 bases between the two germline ends. Germline V gene sequence: CDR1 MNHNY, CDR2 SVGAGI (reference sequence). Written as DNA, the CDR3 is TGTGCCAGCAGTTACATGGCCACTTTTAGCCTTGGGGCCAACGTCCTGACTTTC. Protein sequence: CASSYMATFSLGANVLTF.

The CDR3 protein is CASSLDGGRNTEAFF. The CDR3 DNA reads TGTGCCAGCAGCTTAGACGGGGGCCGGAACACTGAAGCTTTCTTT. V is TRBV13 and J is TRBJ1-1, with a tentative D call TRBD1 (6 bases). V was trimmed by 1 base and J by 1 base, leaving 10 bases between them. This CDR3 contains 15 residues. In germline, CDR1 is PRHDT, CDR2 FYEKMQ (reference sequence).

The genes are TRBV19 and TRBJ2-7; 8 positions match TRBD1. The CDR3 totals 15 residues. J was trimmed by 3 bases and V by 7 bases; bases with no gene match: 11. Looked up from germline, CDR1 is LNHDA and CDR2 is SQIVND (reference sequence). CDR3 DNA: TGTGCCAGTAAAGGTTCCCGGGACAGGAACTACGAGCAGTACTTC. Its protein is CASKGSRDRNYEQYF.

The CDR3 protein is CAISGLAGLGAHEQYF. DNA for the CDR3: TGTGCCATCAGCGGACTAGCGGGTCTTGGGGCCCACGAGCAGTACTTC. The rearrangement links TRBV10-3 to TRBJ2-7, with 11 bases lining up with TRBD2. Trimming removed 6 bases from V and 5 bases from J; junction bases left unmatched: 12. This CDR3 comprises 16 residues. The V gene's germline CDR1 is ENHRY and CDR2 SYGVKD.

The table lists this clonotype with many counts. This chain uses TRBV20-1 with TRBJ2-7; no firm D call. V was trimmed by 3 bases and J by 3 bases, leaving 6 bases between them. The CDR3 has 11 amino acids. Germline assignment: CDR1 DFQATT and CDR2 SNEGSKA (reference sequence). In nucleotides, the CDR3 is TGCAGTGCTAGGGGAATCTACGAGCAGTACTTC. This encodes CSARGIYEQYF.

The rearrangement links TRBV28 to TRBJ2-3; 10 positions match TRBD2. The CDR3 covers 18 residues. CDR1 and CDR2 from the germline V gene are MDHEN and SYDVKM. V was clipped by 6 bases and J by 5 bases; unmatched bases: 17. In nucleotides, the CDR3 is TGTGCCAGCAGACTGAGGCTAGCGGGGGCCCTACGCAAAGATACGCAGTATTTT. This gives the protein CASRLRLAGALRKDTQYF.

The rearrangement joins TRBV2 to TRBJ2-7; tentative D call: TRBD2 (6 bases). The CDR3 runs 13 residues. V was pared by 6 bases and J by 5 bases, with 14 bases between. Per the germline V gene, CDR1 is SNHLY and CDR2 is FYNNEI. CDR3 sequence: CASSPPGGDEQYF. The CDR3 nucleotides are TGTGCCAGCAGCCCGCCCGGCGGGGACGAGCAGTACTTC.